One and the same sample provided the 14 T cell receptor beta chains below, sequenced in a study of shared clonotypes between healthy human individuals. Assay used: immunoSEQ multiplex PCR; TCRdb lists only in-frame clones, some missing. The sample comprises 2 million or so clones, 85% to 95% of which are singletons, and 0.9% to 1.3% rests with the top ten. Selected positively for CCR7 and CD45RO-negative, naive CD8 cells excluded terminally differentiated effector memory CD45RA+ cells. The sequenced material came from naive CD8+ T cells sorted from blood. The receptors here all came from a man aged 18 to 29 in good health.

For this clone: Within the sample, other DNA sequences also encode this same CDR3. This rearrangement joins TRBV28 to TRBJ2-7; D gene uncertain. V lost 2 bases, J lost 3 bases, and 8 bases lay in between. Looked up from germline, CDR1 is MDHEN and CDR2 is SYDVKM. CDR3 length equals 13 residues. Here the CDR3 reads CASSLGTDYEQYF. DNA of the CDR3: TGTGCCAGCAGTTTAGGCACGGACTACGAGCAGTACTTC.

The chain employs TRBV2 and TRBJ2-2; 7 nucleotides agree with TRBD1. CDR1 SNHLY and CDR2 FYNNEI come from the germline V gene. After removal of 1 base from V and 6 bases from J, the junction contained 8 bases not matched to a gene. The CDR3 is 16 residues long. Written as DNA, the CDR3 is TGTGCCAGCAGTGAAGTTGTGACAGGGAGCCCCGGGGAGCTGTTTTTT. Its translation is CASSEVVTGSPGELFF. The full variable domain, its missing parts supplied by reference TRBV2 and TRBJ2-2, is EPEVTQTPSHQVTQMGQEVILRCVPISNHLYFYWYRQILGQKVEFLVSFYNNEISEKSEIFDDQFSVERPDGSNFTLKIRSTKLEDSAMYFCASSEVVTGSPGELFFGEGSRLTVL.

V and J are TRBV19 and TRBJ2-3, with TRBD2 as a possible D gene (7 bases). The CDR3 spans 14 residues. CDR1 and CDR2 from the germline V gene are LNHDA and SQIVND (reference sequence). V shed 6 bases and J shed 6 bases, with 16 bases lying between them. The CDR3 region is CASRLAGQGDTQYF. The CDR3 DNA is TGTGCCAGTAGGTTAGCGGGCCAGGGGGATACGCAGTATTTT.

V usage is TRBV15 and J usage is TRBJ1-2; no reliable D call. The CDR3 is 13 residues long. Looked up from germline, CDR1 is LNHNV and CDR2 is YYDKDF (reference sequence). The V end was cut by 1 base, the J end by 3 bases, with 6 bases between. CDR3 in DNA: TGTGCCACCAGCAGAGTTACCGACTATGGCTACACCTTC. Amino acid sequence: CATSRVTDYGYTF.

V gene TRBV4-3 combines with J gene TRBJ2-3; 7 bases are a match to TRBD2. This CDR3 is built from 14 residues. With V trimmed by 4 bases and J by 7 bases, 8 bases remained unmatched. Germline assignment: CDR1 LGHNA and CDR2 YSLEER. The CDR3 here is CASSPRTRSYTQYF. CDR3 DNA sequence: TGCGCCAGCAGCCCGCGGACTAGGTCATATACGCAGTATTTT.

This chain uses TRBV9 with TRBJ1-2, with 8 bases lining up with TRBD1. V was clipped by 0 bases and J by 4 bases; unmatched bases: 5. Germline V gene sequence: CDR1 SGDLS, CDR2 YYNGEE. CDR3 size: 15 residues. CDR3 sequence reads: CASSVELQGAYGYTF. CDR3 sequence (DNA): TGTGCCAGCAGCGTAGAACTTCAGGGGGCCTATGGCTACACCTTC. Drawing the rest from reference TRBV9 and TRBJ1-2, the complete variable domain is DSGVTQTPKHLITATGQRVTLRCSPRSGDLSVYWYQQSLDQGLQFLIQYYNGEERAKGNILERFSAQQFPDLHSELNLSSLELGDSALYFCASSVELQGAYGYTFGSGTRLTVV.

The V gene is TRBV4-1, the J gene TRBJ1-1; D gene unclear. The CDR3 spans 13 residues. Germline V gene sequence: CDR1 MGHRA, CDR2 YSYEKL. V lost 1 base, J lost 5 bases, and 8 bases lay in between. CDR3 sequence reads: CASSQGSRTEAFF. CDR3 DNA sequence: TGCGCCAGCAGCCAAGGCAGTAGGACTGAAGCTTTCTTT.

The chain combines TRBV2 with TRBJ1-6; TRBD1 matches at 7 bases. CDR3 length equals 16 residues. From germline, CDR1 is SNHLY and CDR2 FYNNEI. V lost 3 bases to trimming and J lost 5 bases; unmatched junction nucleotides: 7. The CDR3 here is CASSDDRDGDNSPLHF. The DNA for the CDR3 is TGTGCCAGCAGTGATGACAGGGACGGAGATAATTCACCCCTCCACTTT.

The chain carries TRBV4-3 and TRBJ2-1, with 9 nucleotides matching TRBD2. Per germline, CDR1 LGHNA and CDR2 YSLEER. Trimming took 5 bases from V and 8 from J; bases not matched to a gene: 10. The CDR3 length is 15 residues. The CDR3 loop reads CASSDLGSGSYEQFF. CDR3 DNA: TGCGCCAGCAGCGATTTGGGTAGCGGGAGTTATGAGCAGTTCTTC.

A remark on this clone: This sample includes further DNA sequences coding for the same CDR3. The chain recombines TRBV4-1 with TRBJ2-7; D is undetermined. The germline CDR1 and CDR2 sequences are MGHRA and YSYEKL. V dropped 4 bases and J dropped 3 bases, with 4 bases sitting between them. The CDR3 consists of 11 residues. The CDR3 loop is CASSRNYEQYF. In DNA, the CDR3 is TGCGCCAGCAGCCGAAACTACGAGCAGTACTTC.

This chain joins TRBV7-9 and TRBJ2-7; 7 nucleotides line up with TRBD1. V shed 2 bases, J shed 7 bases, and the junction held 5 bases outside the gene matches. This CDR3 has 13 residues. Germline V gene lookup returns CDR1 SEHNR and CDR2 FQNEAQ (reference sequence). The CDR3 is CASSLKTRGEQYF. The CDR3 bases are TGTGCCAGCAGCTTAAAGACCAGGGGGGAGCAGTACTTC.

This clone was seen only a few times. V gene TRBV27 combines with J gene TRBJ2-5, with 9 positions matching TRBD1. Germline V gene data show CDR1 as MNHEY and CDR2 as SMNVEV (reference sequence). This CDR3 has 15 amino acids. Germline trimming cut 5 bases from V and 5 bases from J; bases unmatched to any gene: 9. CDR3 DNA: TGTGCCAGCAGTCCCACCCCCGGGACAGGGGAGACCCAGTACTTC. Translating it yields CASSPTPGTGETQYF.

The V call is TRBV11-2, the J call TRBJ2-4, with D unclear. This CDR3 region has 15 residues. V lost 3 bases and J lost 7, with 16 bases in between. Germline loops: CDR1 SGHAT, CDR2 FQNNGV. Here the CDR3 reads CASSFQLVGPNIQYF. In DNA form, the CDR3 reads TGTGCCAGCAGCTTTCAATTGGTAGGCCCTAACATTCAGTACTTC.

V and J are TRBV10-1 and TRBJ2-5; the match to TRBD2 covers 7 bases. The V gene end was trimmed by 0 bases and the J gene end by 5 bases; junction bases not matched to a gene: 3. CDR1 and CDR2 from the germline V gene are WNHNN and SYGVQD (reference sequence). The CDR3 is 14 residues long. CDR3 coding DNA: TGCGCCAGCAGTGAGTCCGGGGGGAGCGAGACCCAGTACTTC. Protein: CASSESGGSETQYF.